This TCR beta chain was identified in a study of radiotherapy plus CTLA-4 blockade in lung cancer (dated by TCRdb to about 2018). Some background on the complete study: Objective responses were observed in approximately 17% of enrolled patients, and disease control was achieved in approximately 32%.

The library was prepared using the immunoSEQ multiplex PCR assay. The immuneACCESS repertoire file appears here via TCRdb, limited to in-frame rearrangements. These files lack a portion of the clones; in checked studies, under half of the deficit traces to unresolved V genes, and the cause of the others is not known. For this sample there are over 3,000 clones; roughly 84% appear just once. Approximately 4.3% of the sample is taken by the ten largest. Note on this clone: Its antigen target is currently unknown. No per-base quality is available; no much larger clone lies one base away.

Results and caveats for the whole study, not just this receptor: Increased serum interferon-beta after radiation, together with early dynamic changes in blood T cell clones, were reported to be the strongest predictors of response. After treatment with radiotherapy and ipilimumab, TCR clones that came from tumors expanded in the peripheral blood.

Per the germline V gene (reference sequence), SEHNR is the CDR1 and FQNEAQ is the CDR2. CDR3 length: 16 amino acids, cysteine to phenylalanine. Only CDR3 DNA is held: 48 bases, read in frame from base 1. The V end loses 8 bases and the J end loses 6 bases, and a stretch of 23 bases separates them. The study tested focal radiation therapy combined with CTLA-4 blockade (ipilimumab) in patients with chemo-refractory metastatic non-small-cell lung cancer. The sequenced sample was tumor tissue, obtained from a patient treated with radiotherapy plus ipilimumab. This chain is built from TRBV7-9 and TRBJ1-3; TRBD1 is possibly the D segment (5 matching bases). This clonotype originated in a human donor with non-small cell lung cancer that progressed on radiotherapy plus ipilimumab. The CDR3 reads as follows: CASGHGTLPEANTIYF. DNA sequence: TGTGCCAGCGGTCACGGGACGCTTCCCGAAGCAAACACCATATATTTT.